There are a few counts of the clone carrying this T cell receptor beta chain. Its target is not known. This specimen belongs to a study of human versus mouse CDR3 diversity and MHC coevolution. Study conclusions and caveats: Mice had fewer CDR3 deletions and insertions than humans on average. Among all groups, most of the three human donors showed least clonal inequality.

CDR3 length: 14 residues. CDR1 is SEHNR and CDR2 is FQNEAQ in the germline V gene (reference sequence). V was pared by 4 bases and J by 4 bases, with 14 bases between. TCRdb's table, derived via immunoSEQ multiplex PCR, lists solely in-frame clones and lacks some. The table has tens of thousands of clones, around 94% seen once. The rearrangement uses TRBV7-9 and TRBJ2-7; D is perhaps TRBD2 (7 bases). This receptor was identified in a person between 60 and 69 years old in good health. Material: naive CD4+ T cells from blood. The subset was: CD45RO-negative CD62L-positive naive CD4 T cells. CDR3: CASSWGGGSYEQYF. As DNA, the CDR3 is TGTGCCAGCAGCTGGGGGGGCGGGAGTTACGAGCAGTACTTC.